These 11 T cell receptor beta chains share one sample of origin, sequenced in a study of preoperative IRX-2 immunotherapy in early breast cancer. Treatment: preoperative locoregional IRX-2 cytokine immunotherapy. Here immunoSEQ multiplex PCR was the method, and the copy in TCRdb shows in-frame clones only, minus some. Here the sample spans 34,000 or so clones, around 96% being singletons. The sample was collected from a patient treated with IRX-2 immunotherapy. These receptors were taken from a human donor with breast cancer.

This clone was detected once. V and J are TRBV18 and TRBJ2-1; TRBD2 aligns across 10 bases. After removal of 6 bases from V and 7 bases from J, the junction contained 9 bases not matched to a gene. The germline V gene encodes CDR1 KGHSH and CDR2 LQKENI. The CDR3 consists of 15 residues. The CDR3, as DNA: TGTGCCAGCTCGGGGGCTAGCGGGAGTAAGAATGAGCAGTTCTTC. Protein product: CASSGASGSKNEQFF.

The chain carries TRBV14 and TRBJ2-1, with 12 bases aligning to TRBD2. Germline values: CDR1 SGHDN, CDR2 FVKESK. This CDR3 is 16 amino acids long. Trimming removed 4 bases from V and 10 bases from J; junction bases left unmatched: 11. This CDR3 reads CASSPLWTSGMGEQFF. The CDR3 DNA reads TGTGCCAGCAGCCCCCTATGGACTAGCGGGATGGGGGAGCAGTTCTTC. The full variable domain, its missing parts supplied by reference TRBV14 and TRBJ2-1, is EAGVTQFPSHSVIEKGQTVTLRCDPISGHDNLYWYRRVMGKEIKFLLHFVKESKQDESGMPNNRFLAERTGGTYSTLKVQPAELEDSGVYFCASSPLWTSGMGEQFFGPGTRLTVL.

The chain employs TRBV6-5 and TRBJ1-2; D may be TRBD1 (5 bases). V shed 6 bases and J shed 8 bases, with 13 bases lying between them. CDR1 and CDR2 (germline): MNHEY, SVGAGI. This CDR3 is built from 12 residues. Here the CDR3 DNA reads TGTGCCAGCAGCGGAGGGACTTACGGCTACACCTTC. Its translation: CASSGGTYGYTF.

This chain joins TRBV27 and TRBJ2-7; tentatively, D is TRBD2 (6 bases). Trimming stripped 0 bases from V and 3 bases from J, with 12 bases between. The CDR3 contains 15 residues. The germline V gene encodes CDR1 MNHEY and CDR2 SMNVEV (reference sequence). CDR3 loop: CASSLSTGLGYEQYF. The CDR3 DNA reads TGTGCCAGCAGTTTATCGACGGGACTCGGCTACGAGCAGTACTTC.

V gene TRBV27 combines with J gene TRBJ2-1; no reliable D call. The CDR3 runs to 15 residues. Germline-derived CDR1 and CDR2 are MNHEY and SMNVEV (reference sequence). The V gene lost 2 bases and the J gene lost 2 bases, with 10 bases spanning the gap. The chain's CDR3 is CASSLIGLTYNEQFF. The CDR3 nucleotides are TGTGCCAGCAGTTTAATCGGCCTCACCTACAATGAGCAGTTCTTC.

This rearrangement joins TRBV5-1 to TRBJ2-3; 8 nucleotides align to TRBD2. The CDR3 extends over 15 amino acids. The trim removed 2 bases at V and 6 bases at J, leaving 8 bases unmatched. Germline assignment: CDR1 SGHRS and CDR2 YFSETQ. The CDR3 loop is CASSFSGGRSDTQYF. As DNA, the CDR3 is TGCGCCAGCAGCTTCAGCGGGGGCAGGTCGGATACGCAGTATTTT.

This clone has only one observation. The V and J genes are TRBV10-3 and TRBJ2-1; TRBD1 might be the D (5 bases). V was cut by 6 bases and J by 8 bases, with 11 bases left in between. The germline V gene encodes CDR1 ENHRY and CDR2 SYGVKD. The CDR3 totals 12 residues. CDR3 nucleotide sequence: TGTGCCATCAGGCAGGGTGGTGATGAGCAGTTCTTC. Translated, it gives CAIRQGGDEQFF.

The sample holds one count of this clone. The chain links TRBV7-9 to TRBJ1-4; D is ambiguous. The CDR3 is 14 amino acids. Germline assignment: CDR1 SEHNR and CDR2 FQNEAQ (reference sequence). Deletions cut 3 bases from V and 0 bases from J, with 5 bases between. This CDR3 is CASSFDATNEKLFF. Written as DNA, the CDR3 is TGTGCCAGCAGCTTTGACGCAACTAATGAAAAACTGTTTTTT.

The chain combines TRBV18 with TRBJ2-1; weak D call: TRBD2 (5 bases). V gave up 3 bases and J gave up 4 bases, with 16 bases separating them. This CDR3 spans 16 amino acids. Germline V lookup: CDR1 KGHSH, CDR2 LQKENI. In DNA form, the CDR3 reads TGTGCCAGCTCACCCGGAACTAGTGGGCCATACAATGAGCAGTTCTTC. Its translation is CASSPGTSGPYNEQFF. Full variable domain (rest looked up from reference TRBV18 and TRBJ2-1): NAGVMQNPRHLVRRRGQEARLRCSPMKGHSHVYWYRQLPEEGLKFMVYLQKENIIDESGMPKERFSAEFPKEGPSILRIQQVVRGDSAAYFCASSPGTSGPYNEQFFGPGTRLTVL.

J is TRBJ1-1 and V is TRBV9, with D possibly TRBD1 on 5 matching bases. Trimming left V 3 bases short and J 0 bases short, with 15 bases between. CDR3 length: 16 amino acids. Germline V gene data show CDR1 as SGDLS and CDR2 as YYNGEE. This chain's CDR3 is CASSAQGSRMNTEAFF. The CDR3 DNA is TGTGCCAGCAGCGCTCAGGGCTCCCGAATGAACACTGAAGCTTTCTTT.

This chain connects TRBV19 to TRBJ2-5; 10 bases are shared with TRBD1. The CDR3 length is 15 residues. The junction had 8 bases not matched to a gene; V was cut back by 6 bases and J by 4 bases. Germline V CDR1 and CDR2: LNHDA, SQIVND (reference sequence). The chain's CDR3 is CASSQMTGGLETQYF. The CDR3 DNA follows: TGTGCCAGTAGCCAGATGACAGGGGGCTTAGAGACCCAGTACTTC.